This TCR beta chain was sequenced for a study of T cell repertoires in cytomegalovirus infection. About the research overall: Indicated by public TCR beta signatures were CMV infection and matching HLA type.

TCRdb itself ran the reads through MiXCR, one entry per CDR3 protein. This sample has 200,000 to 300,000 distinct CDR3 sequences, with roughly 15% found just once. Concerning this clonotype: Its antigen is undetermined.

Whole-study results and caveats: Identification of carriers of CMV plus the relevant HLA was performed using cumulative public TCR beta family frequency. The ex vivo response was dominated by HLA-C-restricted CMV-specific TCR beta clonotypes.

This TCR was recovered from a human donor in good health (CMV status not recorded). Some clones in this sample may be carry-over from other donors' samples. The sequencing sample was made of PBMCs.

The CDR3, as DNA: TGTGCCAACCAGGCCAGCTCAAGGGGTGAAAAACTGTTTTTT. This sequence encodes CANQASSRGEKLFF. This chain joins TRBV2 and TRBJ1-4; TRBD1 might be the D (5 bases). Germline-derived CDR1 and CDR2 are SNHLY and FYNNEI. The CDR3 has 14 residues. V was shortened by 10 bases and J by 7 bases, with 19 bases between the two germline ends.